This TCR beta chain derives from a study of blood T cell repertoires in COVID-19. This CDR3 contains 13 residues. Unmatched junction bases numbered 6, after V lost 4 bases and J lost 11 bases. Germline assignment: CDR1 MNHEY and CDR2 SMNVEV (reference sequence). This clone was counted between two and nine times. In the original workflow: For nucleated cells, counts were estimated from reference gene primer amplification. Assay used: immunoSEQ multiplex PCR; TCRdb lists only in-frame clones, some missing. From that table come the V and J calls and clone size; the DNA was used to work out D and trimming. Counted here are about 220,000 clones, 88% occurring once; the ten biggest clones make up about 15%.

The chain joins TRBV27 to TRBJ1-4, with 8 bases matching TRBD1. This receptor was taken from a woman aged 50 to 60 with acute COVID-19. Specimen: PBMCs or T cells enriched from blood (not recorded which). The CDR3 sequence is CASSSRTGNKLFF. CDR3 bases: TGTGCCAGCAGTTCCCGGACAGGGAATAAACTGTTTTTT.